The rows below give T cell receptor beta chains drawn from one sample of a study of blood T cell repertoires in COVID-19. Profiling relied on immunoSEQ multiplex PCR, and the TCRdb table lists in-frame clones only, not all of them. The sample includes about 61,000 clones, about 86% of them seen just once. The material sequenced was peripheral blood. All receptors derive from a woman older than 75 with active COVID-19. CDR3s include the opening cysteine and the closing phenylalanine or tryptophan. D genes are given only for firm matches. Size is omitted from some rows. Given values are once, few, many or a class for expanded clones.

size	V	J	D	DNA	CDR3
NA	TRBV19	TRBJ2-7	NA	TGTGCCAGTAGTGTACAGATCGGCCCCTACGAGCAGTACTTC	CASSVQIGPYEQYF
NA	TRBV25-1	TRBJ2-5	NA	TGTGCCAGCAGTGGGGCGGGGGCCGCCCAAGAGACCCAGTACTTC	CASSGAGAAQETQYF
NA	TRBV27	TRBJ2-5	TRBD2	TGTGCCAGCAGTTTAAGCCTAGCGGGGGGGCTTCAGACCCAGTACTTC	CASSLSLAGGLQTQYF
NA	TRBV24-1	TRBJ2-3	TRBD1	TGTGCCACCAGTGATTGGGGGACAGGGTTCTCAGATACGCAGTATTTT	CATSDWGTGFSDTQYF
few	TRBV5-6	TRBJ2-5	NA	TGTGCCAGCAGCGCCGCCTGGGGCCGGGAGACCCAGTACTTC	CASSAAWGRETQYF
once	TRBV6-5	TRBJ2-5	NA	TGTGCCAGCAGTTCCGAGGGGGACCAGTACTTC	CASSSEGDQYF
NA	TRBV9	TRBJ2-3	TRBD2	TGTGCCAGCAGCGTAGGGGGGACTAGGGAGGAGACGCAGTATTTT	CASSVGGTREETQYF
NA	TRBV30	TRBJ2-3	TRBD2	TGTGCCTGGAGCCGACTAGCGGGGCAGTATTTT	CAWSRLAGQYF
NA	TRBV7-6	TRBJ1-6	NA	TGTGCCAGCAGCCGCGCTTATAATTCACCCCTCCACTTT	CASSRAYNSPLHF
NA	TRBV3-1/TRBV3-2	TRBJ2-3	NA	TGTGCCAGCAGCCTCCAGGCAGGACTAAATACGCAGTATTTT	CASSLQAGLNTQYF
NA	TRBV6-2/TRBV6-3	TRBJ1-5	NA	TGTGCCAGCAGTTACTCAGGACGGGGTGGCAATCAGCCCCAGCATTTT	CASSYSGRGGNQPQHF
NA	TRBV2	TRBJ1-6	NA	TGTGCCAGCAGTGAGGGGCGGGGGTCACCCCTCCACTTT	CASSEGRGSPLHF
NA	TRBV18	TRBJ2-5	NA	TGTGCCAGCTCACCACCGCTAGCGTGGCAAGAGACCCAGTACTTC	CASSPPLAWQETQYF
NA	TRBV6-5	TRBJ1-6	TRBD1	TGTGCCAGCAGTTACAAGGGACAGGGCTATTCACCCCTCCACTTT	CASSYKGQGYSPLHF
NA	TRBV18	TRBJ2-3	TRBD2	TGTGCCAGCTCACCAGCGGGACTACCTTACACAGATACGCAGTATTTT	CASSPAGLPYTDTQYF
once	TRBV4-1	TRBJ2-6	NA	TGCGCCAGCAGCCAAGCACAGTCTGGGGCCAACGTCCTGACTTTC	CASSQAQSGANVLTF
NA	TRBV6-5	TRBJ2-1	NA	TGTGCCAGCAGTTACCGAGACTACAATGAGCAGTTCTTC	CASSYRDYNEQFF
NA	TRBV27	TRBJ1-5	NA	TGTGCCAGCAGTTTAGCCTATAATCAGCCCCAGCATTTT	CASSLAYNQPQHF
NA	TRBV5-1	TRBJ2-2	TRBD2	TGCGCCAGCAGCAGGGGCCCCAGCGGGATGAACACCGGGGAGCTGTTTTTT	CASSRGPSGMNTGELFF
NA	TRBV4-2	TRBJ2-5	TRBD1	TGTGCCAGCAGCCAAGAATGGACAGGGGGAGAGACCCAGTACTTC	CASSQEWTGGETQYF
few	TRBV7-3	TRBJ2-3	TRBD2	TGTGCCAGCAGCTCCGGGGCTAGCGGGGGGGCGGGCACAGATACGCAGTATTTT	CASSSGASGGAGTDTQYF
NA	TRBV7-2	TRBJ2-1	TRBD2	TGTGCCAGCAGCTCCCGGGGGGGGCTTCGCGATGAGCAGTTCTTC	CASSSRGGLRDEQFF
NA	TRBV12-3/TRBV12-4	TRBJ1-1	NA	TGTGCCAGCAGCAAACAGGTTAACACTGAAGCTTTCTTT	CASSKQVNTEAFF
NA	TRBV3-1/TRBV3-2	TRBJ2-1	TRBD2	TGTGCCAGCAGCCAGATGAGCGGGGGGGGTTACAATGAGCAGTTCTTC	CASSQMSGGGYNEQFF
NA	TRBV18	TRBJ2-1	TRBD1	TGTGCCAGCTCACCGAGACAGGGGGCCAACAATGAGCAGTTCTTC	CASSPRQGANNEQFF
NA	TRBV5-1	TRBJ2-5	NA	TGCGCCAGCAGCTTGCAGGGCTTCCAAGAGACCCAGTACTTC	CASSLQGFQETQYF
few	TRBV7-2	TRBJ1-5	TRBD1	TGTGCCAGCAGCTTAGTTGGCGGACAGGTCATTGTGCCCCAGCATTTT	CASSLVGGQVIVPQHF
NA	TRBV28	TRBJ1-1	NA	TGTGCCATCAGAGGACATAACACTGAAGCTTTCTTT	CAIRGHNTEAFF
NA	TRBV5-5	TRBJ1-1	NA	TGTGCCAGCAGCTTGGTAGGCACAGGGTACACTGAAGCTTTCTTT	CASSLVGTGYTEAFF
few	TRBV9	TRBJ2-7	NA	TGTGCCAGCAGCGTAGAGCTTCATTCCTACGAGCAGTACTTC	CASSVELHSYEQYF
NA	TRBV4-2	TRBJ2-1	NA	TGTGCCAGCAGCCAAGATTTGGGGGGAAGGGAGCAGTTCTTC	CASSQDLGGREQFF
NA	TRBV5-4	TRBJ2-4	NA	TGTGCCAGCAGCTTGGCACAGAAAAACATTCAGTACTTC	CASSLAQKNIQYF
NA	TRBV5-6	TRBJ2-1	TRBD2	TGTGCCAGCAGTGCCAACCCGGGACTAGCCTACAATGAGCAGTTCTTC	CASSANPGLAYNEQFF
NA	TRBV28	TRBJ1-2	TRBD1	TGTGCCAGCTATGATGGGGACAGGAGCGCTTCTAACTATGGCTACACCTTC	CASYDGDRSASNYGYTF
NA	TRBV7-6	TRBJ1-5	NA	TGTGCCAGCAGCCAGAATGAGGGTCAGCCCCAGCATTTT	CASSQNEGQPQHF
NA	TRBV27	TRBJ1-3	NA	TGTGCCAGCAGTTTACAGGGGATCTCTGGAAACACCATATATTTT	CASSLQGISGNTIYF
NA	TRBV5-1	TRBJ2-5	TRBD2	TGCGCCAGCAGCTTGGCTAGGACTAGCGGGGGGCCGTACCAAGAGACCCAGTACTTC	CASSLARTSGGPYQETQYF
NA	TRBV21-1	TRBJ2-7	NA	TGTGCCAGCAGCAGGTTGGGGACAGAGACCATTTACGAGCAGTACTTC	CASSRLGTETIYEQYF
NA	TRBV5-4	TRBJ1-2	NA	TGTGCCAGCAGCTTTTCACACAGGGACTATGGCTACACCTTC	CASSFSHRDYGYTF
NA	TRBV4-2	TRBJ2-1	NA	TGTGCCAGCAGCCAAGATCAGGTGGTTTACAATGAGCAGTTCTTC	CASSQDQVVYNEQFF
once	TRBV7-9	TRBJ1-1	NA	TGTGCCCAAGGGGGGGACACGGTTAACACTGAAGCTTTCTTT	CAQGGDTVNTEAFF
NA	TRBV7-3	TRBJ2-3	NA	TGTGCCAGCAGCACAGACGGCACAGATACGCAGTATTTT	CASSTDGTDTQYF